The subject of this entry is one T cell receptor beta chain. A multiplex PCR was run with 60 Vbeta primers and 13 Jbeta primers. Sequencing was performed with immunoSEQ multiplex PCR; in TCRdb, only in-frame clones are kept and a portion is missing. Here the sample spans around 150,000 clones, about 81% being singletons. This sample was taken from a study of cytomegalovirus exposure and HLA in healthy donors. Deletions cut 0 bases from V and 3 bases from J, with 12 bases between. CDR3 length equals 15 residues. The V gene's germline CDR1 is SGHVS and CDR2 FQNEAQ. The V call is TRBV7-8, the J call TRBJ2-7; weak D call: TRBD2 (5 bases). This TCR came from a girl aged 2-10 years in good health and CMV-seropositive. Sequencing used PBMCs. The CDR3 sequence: CASSLAEARSYEQYF. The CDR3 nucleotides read TGTGCCAGCAGCTTAGCGGAGGCCAGGAGCTACGAGCAGTACTTC.